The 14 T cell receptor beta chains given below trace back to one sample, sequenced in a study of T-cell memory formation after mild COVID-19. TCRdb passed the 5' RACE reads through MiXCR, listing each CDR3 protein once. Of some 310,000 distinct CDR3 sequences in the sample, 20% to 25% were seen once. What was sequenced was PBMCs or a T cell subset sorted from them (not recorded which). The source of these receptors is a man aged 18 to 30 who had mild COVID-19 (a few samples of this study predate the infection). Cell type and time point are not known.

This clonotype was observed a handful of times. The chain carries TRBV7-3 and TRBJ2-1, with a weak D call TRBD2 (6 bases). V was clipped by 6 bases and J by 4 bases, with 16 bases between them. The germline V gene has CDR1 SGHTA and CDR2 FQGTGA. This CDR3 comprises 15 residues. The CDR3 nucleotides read TGTGCCAGCAGTTACGGGGCGGGGCCTTACAATGAGCAGTTCTTC. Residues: CASSYGAGPYNEQFF.

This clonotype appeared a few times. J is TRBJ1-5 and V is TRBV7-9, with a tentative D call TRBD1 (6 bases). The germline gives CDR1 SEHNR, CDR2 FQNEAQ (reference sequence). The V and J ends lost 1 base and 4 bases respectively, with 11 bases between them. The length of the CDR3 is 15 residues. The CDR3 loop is CASSLGGGLNQPQHF. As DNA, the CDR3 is TGTGCCAGCAGCTTAGGAGGGGGGCTGAATCAGCCCCAGCATTTT. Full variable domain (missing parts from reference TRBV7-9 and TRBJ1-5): DTGVSQNPRHKITKRGQNVTFRCDPISEHNRLYWYRQTLGQGPEFLTYFQNEAQLEKSRLLSDRFSAERPKGSFSTLEIQRTEQGDSAMYLCASSLGGGLNQPQHFGDGTRLSIL.

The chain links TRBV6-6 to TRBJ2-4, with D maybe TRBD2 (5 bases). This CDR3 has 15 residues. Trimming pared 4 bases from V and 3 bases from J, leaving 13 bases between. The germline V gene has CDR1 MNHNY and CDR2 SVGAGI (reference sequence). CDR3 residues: CASSSHSVDKNIQYF. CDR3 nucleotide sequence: TGTGCCAGCAGTTCGCATAGCGTAGACAAAAACATTCAGTACTTC.

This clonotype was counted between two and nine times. The CDR3 nucleotides read TGTGCCAGCAGTCAGGGGGCTGAAGCTTTCTTT. It yields the protein CASSQGAEAFF. The rearrangement uses TRBV5-4 and TRBJ1-1, with 7 bases aligning to TRBD1. Germline values: CDR1 SGHNT, CDR2 YYREEE (reference sequence). The CDR3 sequence is 11 residues long. The V segment lost 5 bases and the J segment 6 bases; nucleotides outside the gene matches: 1.

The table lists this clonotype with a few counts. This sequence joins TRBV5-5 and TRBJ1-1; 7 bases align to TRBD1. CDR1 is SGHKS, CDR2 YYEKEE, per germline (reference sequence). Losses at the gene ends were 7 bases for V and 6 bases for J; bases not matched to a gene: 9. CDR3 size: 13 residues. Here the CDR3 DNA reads TGTGCCAGCGGTCTGACAGGGACGGCTGAAGCTTTCTTT. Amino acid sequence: CASGLTGTAEAFF. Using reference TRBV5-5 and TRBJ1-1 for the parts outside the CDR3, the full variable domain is DAGVTQSPTHLIKTRGQQVTLRCSPISGHKSVSWYQQVLGQGPQFIFQYYEKEERGRGNFPDRFSARQFPNYSSELNVNALLLGDSALYLCASGLTGTAEAFFGQGTRLTVV.

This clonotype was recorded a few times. The CDR3 bases are TGTGCCATCAGTGCGGACAGCGAGTACCAGCCCCAGCATTTT. Translation gives CAISADSEYQPQHF. V is TRBV10-3 and J is TRBJ1-5, with D perhaps TRBD1 (6 bases). V lost 4 bases and J lost 7, with 14 bases in between. CDR1 is ENHRY, CDR2 SYGVKD, per germline. The CDR3 is 14 amino acids.

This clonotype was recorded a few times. CDR3 nucleotides: TGTGCCAGCAGCGCTAACGGACAGGTTTTGGGCTACACCTTC. Translation gives CASSANGQVLGYTF. The rearrangement joins TRBV9 to TRBJ1-2; 7 positions agree with TRBD1. CDR3 length: 14 residues. Germline-derived CDR1 and CDR2 are SGDLS and YYNGEE. With 3 bases clipped from V and 8 bases from J, the junction kept 10 bases outside the gene matches.

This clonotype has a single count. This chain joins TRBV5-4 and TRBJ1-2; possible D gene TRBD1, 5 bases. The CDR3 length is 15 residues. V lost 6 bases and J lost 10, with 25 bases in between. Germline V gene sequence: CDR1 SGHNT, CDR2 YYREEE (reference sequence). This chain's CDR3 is CASTSPTEPRGHYTF. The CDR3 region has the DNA TGTGCCAGCACCTCACCGACAGAGCCCCGCGGACACTACACCTTC. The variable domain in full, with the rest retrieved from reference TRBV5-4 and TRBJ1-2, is ETGVTQSPTHLIKTRGQQVTLRCSSQSGHNTVSWYQQALGQGPQFIFQYYREEENGRGNFPPRFSGLQFPNYSSELNVNALELDDSALYLCASTSPTEPRGHYTFGSGTRLTVV.

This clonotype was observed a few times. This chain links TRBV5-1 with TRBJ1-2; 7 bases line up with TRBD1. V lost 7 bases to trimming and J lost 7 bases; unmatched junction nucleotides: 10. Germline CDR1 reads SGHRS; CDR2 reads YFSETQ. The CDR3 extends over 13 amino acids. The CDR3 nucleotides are TGCGCCAGCGGAACCTCAGGGGACAGTGGCTACACCTTC. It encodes CASGTSGDSGYTF.

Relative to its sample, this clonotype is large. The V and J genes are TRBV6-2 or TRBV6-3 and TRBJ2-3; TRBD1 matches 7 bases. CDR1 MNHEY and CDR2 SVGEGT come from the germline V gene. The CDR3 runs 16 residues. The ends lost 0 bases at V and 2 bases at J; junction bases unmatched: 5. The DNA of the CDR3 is TGTGCCAGCAGTTACTCGATGGACAGGCACACAGATACGCAGTATTTT. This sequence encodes CASSYSMDRHTDTQYF.

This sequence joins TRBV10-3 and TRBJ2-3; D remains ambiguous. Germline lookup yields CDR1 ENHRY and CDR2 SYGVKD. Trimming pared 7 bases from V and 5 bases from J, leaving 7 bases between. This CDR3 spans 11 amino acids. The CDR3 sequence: CAINVGDTQYF. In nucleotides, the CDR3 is TGTGCCATCAATGTGGGAGATACGCAGTATTTT.

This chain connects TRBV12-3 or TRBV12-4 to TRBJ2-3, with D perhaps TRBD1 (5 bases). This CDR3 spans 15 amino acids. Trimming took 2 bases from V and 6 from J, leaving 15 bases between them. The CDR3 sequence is CASSLRGRSIDTQYF. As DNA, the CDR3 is TGTGCCAGCAGTTTAAGGGGCAGATCGATCGATACGCAGTATTTT.

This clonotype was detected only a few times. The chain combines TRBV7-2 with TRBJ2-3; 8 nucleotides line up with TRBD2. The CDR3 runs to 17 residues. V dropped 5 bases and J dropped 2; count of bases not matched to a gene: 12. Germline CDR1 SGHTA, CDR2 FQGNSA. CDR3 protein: CASSPPLAGLNTDTQYF. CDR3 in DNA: TGTGCCAGCAGCCCACCCTTAGCGGGGCTAAACACAGATACGCAGTATTTT.

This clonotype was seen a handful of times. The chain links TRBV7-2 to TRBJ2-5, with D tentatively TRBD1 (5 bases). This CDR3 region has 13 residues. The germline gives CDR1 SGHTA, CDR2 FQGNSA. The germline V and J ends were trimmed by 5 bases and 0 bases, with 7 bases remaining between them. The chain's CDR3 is CASSPGNQETQYF. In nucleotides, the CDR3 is TGTGCCAGCAGCCCAGGGAACCAAGAGACCCAGTACTTC.